Sequencing of this T cell receptor (beta chain) was carried out in a study of blood T cell repertoires in COVID-19. In this sample, this clone turned up once. Data came from immunoSEQ multiplex PCR; TCRdb stores just in-frame clones and leaves some out. The sample consists of roughly 69,000 clones, around 80% of them appearing once. V was pared by 6 bases and J by 4 bases, with 13 bases between. This CDR3 is 13 amino acids long. Germline assignment: CDR1 WSHSY and CDR2 SAAADI. The rearrangement links TRBV10-2 to TRBJ2-7; D is perhaps TRBD2 (6 bases). This TCR was sampled from a human donor in a cohort sampled during active COVID-19. Sequencing was done on a sample of peripheral blood. CDR3 loop: CASSRDGLYEQYF. The DNA of the CDR3 is TGCGCCAGCAGCCGGGACGGACTATACGAGCAGTACTTC.